This is a list of T cell receptor beta chains from one sample in a study of blood T cells in healthy people across ages. A single record per CDR3 protein comes from TCRdb applying MiXCR to the 5' RACE reads. Here the sample spans 600,000 or so distinct CDR3 sequences, 21% being singletons. The sample comprised blood. Receptor source: a man between 65 and 79 years old in good health. The CDR3 runs from the conserved cysteine through the conserved F or W. A D gene is named only where the DNA matches it firmly. Only part of the rows carry a size: once, few, many, or a class if the clone is expanded.

size | J | D | V | CDR3 | DNA
many | TRBJ2-7 | . | TRBV6-6 | CASSYSGIGEQYF | TGTGCCAGCAGTTACTCGGGTATAGGCGAGCAGTACTTC
few | TRBJ1-1 | . | TRBV5-1 | CASSRLQNTEAFF | TGCGCCAGCAGCCGACTACAGAACACTGAAGCTTTCTTT
. | TRBJ2-1 | TRBD1 | TRBV18 | CASSPRQGARDNEQFF | TGTGCCAGCTCACCACGACAGGGGGCTCGGGACAATGAGCAGTTCTTC
. | TRBJ2-2 | TRBD1 | TRBV29-1 | CSVSTGFRELFF | TGCAGCGTCTCGACAGGGTTCAGGGAGCTGTTTTTT
. | TRBJ2-5 | . | TRBV6-2/TRBV6-3 | CASSYSGTETQYF | TGTGCCAGCAGTTACTCTGGGACAGAGACCCAGTACTTC
many | TRBJ2-1 | . | TRBV5-1 | CASSRVGGSYNEQFF | TGCGCCAGCAGCAGGGTCGGGGGTTCCTACAATGAGCAGTTCTTC
. | TRBJ2-4 | TRBD2 | TRBV20-1 | CSAFPGGSGISIQYF | TGCAGTGCTTTTCCCGGGGGTAGCGGGATAAGCATTCAGTACTTC
few | TRBJ2-5 | TRBD1 | TRBV29-1 | CSAKPPGTGGETQYF | TGCAGCGCCAAGCCACCGGGGACAGGGGGCGAGACCCAGTACTTC
. | TRBJ2-1 | TRBD2 | TRBV7-9 | CASIILAGNGQFF | TGTGCCAGCATTATCCTAGCGGGCAATGGGCAGTTCTTC
few | TRBJ1-4 | TRBD1 | TRBV15 | CATSRDSRGPSTNEKLFF | TGTGCCACCAGCAGAGATAGTAGGGGGCCATCAACTAATGAAAAACTGTTTTTT
. | TRBJ2-3 | TRBD2 | TRBV4-3 | CASSQEVAAGGRVTDTQYF | TGCGCCAGCAGCCAAGAAGTGGCGGCGGGAGGGCGAGTGACAGATACGCAGTATTTT
few | TRBJ1-5 | . | TRBV12-3/TRBV12-4 | CASSLALDGGAQHF | TGTGCCAGCAGTTTAGCCCTTGACGGAGGTGCCCAGCATTTT
few | TRBJ1-4 | . | TRBV5-1 | CASSPGSANEKLFF | TGCGCCAGCAGCCCGGGAAGTGCTAATGAAAAACTGTTTTTT
. | TRBJ2-7 | TRBD1 | TRBV2 | CASSEYGTAAYEQYF | TGTGCCAGCAGTGAATATGGGACAGCCGCCTACGAGCAGTACTTC
. | TRBJ1-5 | TRBD1 | TRBV12-3/TRBV12-4 | CASSQDRETYSNQPQHF | TGTGCCAGCAGCCAGGACAGGGAGACATATAGCAATCAGCCCCAGCATTTT